The 30 T cell receptor beta chains below come from one sample, sequenced in a study of CD4 T cells in relation to SARS-CoV-2 and coronaviruses. These TCRs are of unknown antigen specificity. The assay was immunoSEQ multiplex PCR, and TCRdb's table has in-frame clones only and misses some. Among under 25,000 clones listed, around 80% were seen once. CD4+ T cells from unexposed donors were obtained before the COVID-19 pandemic (2011-2018). CD4+ T cells were isolated from the cells after around 10 days of culture. The sample taken for sequencing was CD4+ T cells from PBMCs, cultured in vitro. These receptors came from a human donor in good health.

The chain combines TRBV2 with TRBJ1-5; D remains unclear. This CDR3 is 15 amino acids long. Trimming removed 4 bases at V and 1 base at J, with 11 bases between. Germline CDR1 reads SNHLY; CDR2 reads FYNNEI. CDR3 sequence: CASSVRPVSNQPQHF. Written as DNA, the CDR3 is TGTGCCAGCAGTGTTAGACCTGTAAGCAATCAGCCCCAGCATTTT.

This rearrangement joins TRBV5-1 to TRBJ2-2, with 11 bases that match TRBD2. The germline V gene has CDR1 SGHRS and CDR2 YFSETQ. V lost 4 bases and J lost 6; bases outside the gene matches: 14. CDR3 length: 18 residues. The CDR3 reads CASSPTPGLAGSSGELFF. DNA of the CDR3: TGCGCCAGCAGCCCGACTCCAGGACTAGCGGGTTCATCCGGGGAGCTGTTTTTT. The whole variable domain, filled in from reference TRBV5-1 and TRBJ2-2, reads KAGVTQTPRYLIKTRGQQVTLSCSPISGHRSVSWYQQTPGQGLQFLFEYFSETQRNKGNFPGRFSGRQFSNSRSEMNVSTLELGDSALYLCASSPTPGLAGSSGELFFGEGSRLTVL.

The chain uses TRBV5-1 and TRBJ2-1; 9 bases match TRBD2. The CDR3 is 15 amino acids. V lost 6 bases, J lost 8 bases, and 12 bases stayed unmatched. The germline gives CDR1 SGHRS, CDR2 YFSETQ. Here the CDR3 DNA reads TGCGCCAGCACCGGCGGCGGGAGGGCTACGGATGAGCAGTTCTTC. This codes for CASTGGGRATDEQFF.

The chain recombines TRBV9 with TRBJ2-1, with 10 bases fitting TRBD1. From germline, CDR1 is SGDLS and CDR2 YYNGEE. With 2 bases clipped from V and 8 bases from J, the junction kept 7 bases outside the gene matches. The CDR3 is made up of 15 amino acids. The CDR3 bases are TGTGCCAGCAGCGTTGAGGACAGGGGGGGAGATGAGCAGTTCTTC. Protein sequence: CASSVEDRGGDEQFF. Looking up the rest from reference TRBV9 and TRBJ2-1 gives the full variable domain: DSGVTQTPKHLITATGQRVTLRCSPRSGDLSVYWYQQSLDQGLQFLIQYYNGEERAKGNILERFSAQQFPDLHSELNLSSLELGDSALYFCASSVEDRGGDEQFFGPGTRLTVL.

On this clone: A junction end diverges from the germline sequence, so it may reflect a read error. The genes are TRBV18 and TRBJ2-4; TRBD1 agrees at 7 bases. This CDR3 spans 13 amino acids. Germline CDR1 is KGHSH and CDR2 is LQKENI. CDR3 in DNA: TGTGCCAGCTCACCTAATCTTGACAGGGAAAAGGACTTC. This codes for CASSPNLDREKDF.

The V call is TRBV11-3, the J call TRBJ2-5; D remains ambiguous. The CDR3 covers 13 residues. With 5 bases removed from V and 4 bases from J, the gap between germline ends came to 11 bases. Germline CDR1 is SGHNT and CDR2 is YENEEA. CDR3 coding DNA: TGTGCCAGCAGCCTACACTTTGGAGAGACCCAGTACTTC. It codes for CASSLHFGETQYF.

There are a few counts of this clone. The chain carries TRBV4-2 and TRBJ1-2; D ambiguous. The germline V gene has CDR1 LGHNA and CDR2 YNFKEQ. Trimming removed 0 bases from V and 0 bases from J, with 5 bases in between. The CDR3 sequence is 14 residues long. The CDR3 coding sequence is TGTGCCAGCAGCCAAGATTCGGCTAACTATGGCTACACCTTC. This sequence encodes CASSQDSANYGYTF.

The V call is TRBV7-2, the J call TRBJ2-2; 8 bases fit TRBD2. This CDR3 region has 15 residues. The V gene end was trimmed by 0 bases and the J gene end by 6 bases; junction bases not matched to a gene: 3. From germline, CDR1 is SGHTA and CDR2 FQGNSA. CDR3 amino acids: CASSLAGGRPGELFF. CDR3 DNA sequence: TGTGCCAGCAGCTTAGCGGGCGGGAGGCCCGGGGAGCTGTTTTTT.

V is TRBV10-3 and J is TRBJ2-5, with 9 positions matching TRBD2. This CDR3 spans 15 amino acids. The germline V gene encodes CDR1 ENHRY and CDR2 SYGVKD. V was clipped by 6 bases and J by 1 base; unmatched bases: 6. The CDR3 bases are TGTGCCATCAGACAGTTAGCGGGAGCCCAAGAGACCCAGTACTTC. It yields the protein CAIRQLAGAQETQYF.

The chain joins TRBV2 to TRBJ2-4, with D hard to call. Germline assignment: CDR1 SNHLY and CDR2 FYNNEI. V lost 2 bases and J lost 0, with 8 bases in between. The CDR3 is 15 residues long. CDR3 in DNA: TGTGCCAGCAGTGAACAGTGGGGAGCCAAAAACATTCAGTACTTC. This encodes CASSEQWGAKNIQYF.

The chain employs TRBV7-9 and TRBJ2-7; TRBD2 is a possible D gene (5 bases). Germline V CDR1 and CDR2: SEHNR, FQNEAQ (reference sequence). V lost 0 bases, J lost 0 bases, and 15 bases lay in between. CDR3 length: 17 residues. The CDR3 DNA follows: TGTGCCAGCAGCTTAGCGGGGATCCGGGATAGCTCCTACGAGCAGTACTTC. Its translation: CASSLAGIRDSSYEQYF.

The chain carries TRBV25-1 and TRBJ2-1, with 8 bases fitting TRBD2. V trimming: 6 bases; J trimming: 13 bases; junction bases outside the gene matches: 14. The CDR3 has 14 residues. Germline assignment: CDR1 MGHDK and CDR2 SYGVNS. DNA for the CDR3: TGTGCCAGCAGCGAGCTGGGGACTAGTGGGACCCAGTTCTTC. Its translation is CASSELGTSGTQFF.

The chain recombines TRBV3-1 (or the pseudogene TRBV3-2) with TRBJ2-3; no reliable D call. CDR3 length: 14 residues. Deletions cut 4 bases from V and 0 bases from J, with 8 bases between. The germline V gene has CDR1 LGHDT and CDR2 YNNKEL (reference sequence). The CDR3 loop is CASSRGASTDTQYF. In DNA, the CDR3 is TGTGCCAGCAGCCGGGGTGCTAGCACAGATACGCAGTATTTT.

The genes are TRBV11-2 and TRBJ2-1; 7 bases agree with TRBD1. Germline CDR1 reads SGHAT; CDR2 reads FQNNGV. This CDR3 is 14 amino acids long. The V segment lost 3 bases and the J segment 7 bases; nucleotides outside the gene matches: 6. CDR3 in DNA: TGTGCCAGCAGCTTGAGGACAGGAGTGAATGAGCAGTTCTTC. Amino acids: CASSLRTGVNEQFF.

The rearrangement uses TRBV27 and TRBJ1-5; D remains unclear. Trimming pared 3 bases from V and 2 bases from J, leaving 8 bases between. CDR1 is MNHEY, CDR2 SMNVEV, per germline (reference sequence). The CDR3 extends over 14 amino acids. CDR3 sequence reads: CASSLEGGNQPQHF. CDR3 DNA: TGTGCCAGCAGTTTGGAGGGAGGCAATCAGCCCCAGCATTTT.

The chain has TRBV5-1 and TRBJ1-2, with D possibly TRBD1 on 6 matching bases. Between the trimmed V and J ends, which lost 2 bases and 6 bases, there was a span of 17 bases. The CDR3 runs to 15 residues. In germline, CDR1 is SGHRS, CDR2 YFSETQ. CDR3 residues: CASSFEQQGLDGYTF. In DNA form, the CDR3 reads TGCGCCAGCAGCTTTGAGCAACAGGGTCTCGATGGCTACACCTTC.

This clone was detected once. The rearrangement joins TRBV6-4 to TRBJ2-3; 12 bases fit TRBD2. This CDR3 region has 15 residues. The germline CDR1 and CDR2 sequences are MRHNA and SNTAGT. V trimming: 5 bases; J trimming: 2 bases; junction bases outside the gene matches: 2. CDR3 protein: CASSRTSGTTDTQYF. The CDR3 coding sequence is TGTGCCAGCAGTCGGACTAGCGGGACCACAGATACGCAGTATTTT.

J is TRBJ2-4 and V is TRBV28, with D tentatively TRBD1 or TRBD2 (5 bases each). This CDR3 spans 17 amino acids. Germline V gene data show CDR1 as MDHEN and CDR2 as SYDVKM. With 3 bases removed from V and 1 base from J, the gap between germline ends came to 16 bases. DNA for the CDR3: TGTGCCAGCAGTTTTAGTAGCGTTGGGGCGGCCAAAAACATTCAGTACTTC. Translating gives CASSFSSVGAAKNIQYF.

The chain has TRBV2 and TRBJ1-1, with 7 bases fitting TRBD1. Looked up from germline, CDR1 is SNHLY and CDR2 is FYNNEI. Trimming took 6 bases from V and 3 from J; bases not matched to a gene: 4. The length of the CDR3 is 13 residues. Here the CDR3 reads CASRNRGDTEAFF. DNA of the CDR3: TGTGCCAGCAGGAACAGGGGTGACACTGAAGCTTTCTTT.

V usage is TRBV3-1 (or the pseudogene TRBV3-2) and J usage is TRBJ2-5; 9 bases line up with TRBD1. Losses at the gene ends were 0 bases for V and 1 base for J; bases not matched to a gene: 3. This CDR3 is 16 amino acids long. Germline CDR1 and CDR2: LGHDT and YNNKEL (reference sequence). The CDR3 nucleotides are TGTGCCAGCAGCCAAGACCCGACAGGGGGCCAAGAGACCCAGTACTTC. As protein: CASSQDPTGGQETQYF.

The chain couples TRBV7-8 to TRBJ2-5, with a weak D call TRBD1 (5 bases). The CDR3 has 16 residues. The V and J ends lost 2 bases and 4 bases respectively, with 17 bases between them. The germline V gene encodes CDR1 SGHVS and CDR2 FQNEAQ. The CDR3 region has the DNA TGTGCCAGCAGCTTATTTGGACATGGCGGTGGAGAGACCCAGTACTTC. Its protein is CASSLFGHGGGETQYF.

The V call is TRBV30, the J call TRBJ2-3; D remains ambiguous. Germline CDR1 and CDR2: GTSNPN and SVGIG (reference sequence). This CDR3 has 15 amino acids. The ends were cut back, 5 bases at V and 0 bases at J, with 15 bases in the middle. CDR3 in DNA: TGTGCCTGGGGGCCGTGGGGAACTAGCACAGATACGCAGTATTTT. The encoded protein is CAWGPWGTSTDTQYF.

The chain couples TRBV18 to TRBJ1-5, with D maybe TRBD1 (6 bases). Germline assignment: CDR1 KGHSH and CDR2 LQKENI. Trimming left V 6 bases short and J 2 bases short, with 14 bases between. The CDR3 runs 15 residues. CDR3 DNA: TGTGCCAGCTCTCAGAACAGGGTTCGCAATCAGCCCCAGCATTTT. Protein: CASSQNRVRNQPQHF.

This chain uses TRBV11-2 with TRBJ1-6, with a weak D call TRBD1 (5 bases). Germline CDR1 reads SGHAT; CDR2 reads FQNNGV. V gave up 0 bases and J gave up 7 bases, with 7 bases separating them. The CDR3 totals 14 residues. The CDR3 DNA follows: TGTGCCAGCAGCTTAGATTGGGGGAATTCACCCCTCCACTTT. It translates to CASSLDWGNSPLHF.

The chain carries TRBV11-2 and TRBJ2-2, with D unclear. CDR1 SGHAT and CDR2 FQNNGV come from the germline V gene. The CDR3 runs to 12 residues. Trimming took 0 bases from V and 5 from J, leaving 1 base between them. CDR3 nucleotide sequence: TGTGCCAGCAGCTTAGAAACCGGGGAGCTGTTTTTT. Protein sequence: CASSLETGELFF.

The genes are TRBV27 and TRBJ2-5; TRBD2 might be the D (5 bases). V dropped 5 bases and J dropped 5 bases, with 15 bases sitting between them. The CDR3 is 14 amino acids. Germline V gene data show CDR1 as MNHEY and CDR2 as SMNVEV (reference sequence). The CDR3 sequence is CASSPSWTGETQYF. The DNA for the CDR3 is TGTGCCAGCAGTCCTTCCTGGACTGGGGAGACCCAGTACTTC.

Only one count was recorded for this clone. The rearrangement joins TRBV7-9 to TRBJ2-7; D call uncertain. Germline lookup yields CDR1 SEHNR and CDR2 FQNEAQ (reference sequence). With 5 bases removed from V and 7 bases from J, the gap between germline ends came to 18 bases. This CDR3 region has 14 residues. CDR3 coding DNA: TGTGCCAGCAGCCCCGGTCGATCGAAGGGTGAGCAGTACTTC. Encoded protein: CASSPGRSKGEQYF.

The chain employs TRBV20-1 and TRBJ2-5; D might be TRBD1 (5 bases). The CDR3 contains 13 residues. In germline, CDR1 is DFQATT, CDR2 SNEGSKA (reference sequence). The ends were cut back, 3 bases at V and 5 bases at J, with 13 bases in the middle. The CDR3 reads CSASQGSWETQYF. The CDR3 region has the DNA TGCAGTGCTAGTCAGGGATCCTGGGAGACCCAGTACTTC.

This clone was observed once. The rearrangement joins TRBV19 to TRBJ2-3, with D perhaps TRBD1 (6 bases). Germline V gives CDR1 LNHDA, CDR2 SQIVND (reference sequence). The CDR3 is 14 residues long. Trimming took off 11 bases at V and 2 bases at J, with 17 bases between the two ends. This CDR3 is CAAGFGGYTDTQYF. The CDR3, as DNA: TGTGCCGCGGGTTTTGGGGGCTACACAGATACGCAGTATTTT.

The genes are TRBV12-3 or TRBV12-4 and TRBJ2-1; 8 positions agree with TRBD2. This CDR3 contains 13 residues. In DNA, the CDR3 is TGTGTAACGGGGGGGGCTACCTACAATGAGCAGTTCTTC. Protein: CVTGGATYNEQFF.